This is a list of T cell receptor beta chains from one sample in a study of CD8+ T cells in alopecia areata. Generated by immunoSEQ multiplex PCR, the TCRdb table keeps only in-frame clones and is missing some. The sample lists about 110,000 clones; 55% to 70% were seen once. Sequenced: NKG2D-low CD8+ T cells sorted from blood. These TCRs come from a human donor with alopecia areata. The CDR3 runs from the conserved cysteine through the conserved F or W. The D gene is left open where the match is weak.

TRBV7-7,TRBJ2-1,TRBD1,CASSSGTGALNEQFF
TRBV9,TRBJ2-3,TRBD2,CASSDSGNRQYF
TRBV4-1,TRBJ2-7,.,CASSQDGGTEQYF
TRBV9,TRBJ2-3,.,CASSATVRTVPDTQYF
TRBV6-1,TRBJ2-7,.,CASSAYEQYF
TRBV27,TRBJ2-1,TRBD2,CASSFRRERWNEQFF
TRBV7-8,TRBJ2-5,TRBD1,CASSLGRGLQETQYF
TRBV6-4,TRBJ2-6,.,CASRPPGANVLTF
TRBV28,TRBJ2-1,TRBD2,CASSPPGTSGNNEQFF
TRBV7-9,TRBJ2-2,.,CASTPPSSGELFF
TRBV7-9,TRBJ2-2,.,CASSLARTGRETTPFF
TRBV5-6,TRBJ2-1,TRBD2,CASSLLAGGPGDNEQFF
TRBV27,TRBJ2-1,.,CASSLSGPYNEQFF
TRBV13,TRBJ1-2,.,CASSLGQGHYGYTF
TRBV19,TRBJ2-7,TRBD2,CASTAGTSGRGFTYEQYF
TRBV15,TRBJ1-1,TRBD1,CATSRVQRRTGDTEAFF
TRBV30,TRBJ2-7,.,CAWSVQTQRSEQYF
TRBV2,TRBJ2-2,.,CASSDRAYTGELFF
TRBV29-1,TRBJ1-2,TRBD1,CSVEDGRGTDYGYTF
TRBV10-3,TRBJ2-1,.,CAISDPRSTNNEQFF
TRBV30,TRBJ2-1,TRBD1,CAWLRQGTKGEQFF
TRBV28,TRBJ2-1,.,CASSSGQTNYNEQFF
TRBV28,TRBJ2-1,TRBD1,CASSFSDRVDEQFF
TRBV18,TRBJ2-5,TRBD1,CASSLTYQTGSGSETQYF
TRBV28,TRBJ2-5,.,CGTVRETQYF
TRBV11-2,TRBJ2-7,.,CASSFGVGGYEQYF
TRBV6-1,TRBJ1-1,.,CASSEIPGTEAFF
TRBV13,TRBJ2-7,TRBD1,CASSQGTGFDEQYF
TRBV7-8,TRBJ2-5,.,CASSFLQETQYF
TRBV28,TRBJ2-7,.,CASSLEDGSAGQYF
TRBV27,TRBJ2-7,.,CASSLDSGPYEQYF
TRBV5-1,TRBJ1-5,.,CASSPSGPWQPQHF
TRBV5-1,TRBJ2-7,.,CASSLRDRWDEQYF
TRBV9,TRBJ2-1,TRBD1,CASSVWDRGHHEQFF
TRBV19,TRBJ2-3,.,CASNGVNPYTQYF
TRBV29-1,TRBJ2-7,TRBD2,CSVDKAGDSEQYF
TRBV14,TRBJ2-1,.,CASSQASGLKWSGTYNEQFF